This TCR beta chain was sequenced in a study of regulatory T cells in long-lasting Graves disease. General study points: Examination was confined to peripheral blood, excluding thyroid tissue. Under persistent disease, TRBV28, TRBJ1-2 and TRBJ2-5 were used preferentially. Persistent cases of Graves' showed reduced TCR diversity relative to newly diagnosed patients.

The table lists this clonotype with a few counts. Its antigen is still unknown. Germline V gene lookup returns CDR1 MNHEY and CDR2 SMNVEV (reference sequence). V dropped 5 bases and J dropped 4 bases, with 12 bases sitting between them. CDR3 length: 15 amino acids. Researchers made TCR beta libraries by using iRepertoire HTBI primers and running Arm-PCR on CDR3 regions. Using its own MiXCR run on the multiplex PCR reads, TCRdb lists one record per CDR3 protein. The table includes fewer than 450,000 distinct CDR3 sequences, roughly a quarter detected once. Time point given: persistent/refractory GD, antithyroid drugs over 5 years with positive TRAb. The TCR library was made from RNA extracted from PBMCs.

The source was peripheral blood mononuclear cells (PBMCs), collected when the disease was refractory, from a patient treated with antithyroid drugs. This rearrangement joins TRBV27 to TRBJ2-6, with unresolved D. This sequence originates from a female donor with Graves disease. The CDR3, as DNA: TGTGCCAGCAGTCCCCCGAGGTCCGGGGCCAACGTCCTGACTTTC. This codes for CASSPPRSGANVLTF.